This T cell receptor beta chain was sequenced during a study of metastatic and nonmetastatic thyroid tumors. The CDR3 covers 15 residues. CDR1 SEHNR and CDR2 FQNEAQ come from the germline V gene (reference sequence). J gave up 3 bases and V 7 bases, and 8 bases lay outside the gene matches. This clone was seen many times. The antigen remains unidentified. All patients reached thyroid surgery having received no treatment beforehand. In the authors' workflow: What underpinned the distant-metastasis classifier for papillary thyroid cancer was the set of CDR3 differences across clinicopathological groups. TCRdb re-clonotyped the PCR reads via MiXCR. The V and J calls were not made by the authors but by TCRdb's processing. The sample has roughly 48,000 clones; roughly a fifth are singletons. Points from the study as a whole: TCR beta diversity was reportedly significantly higher in malignant thyroid tumors than benign nodules, in blood and tumor.

The chain recombines TRBV7-9 with TRBJ2-2; TRBD1 matches at 7 bases. The sequence came from a male donor with papillary thyroid cancer or a benign thyroid nodule (not recorded which). Some clones in this sample may be carry-over from other donors' samples. The sequencing input was blood. The CDR3 loop is CASKNNRGYTGELFF. CDR3 nucleotide sequence: TGTGCCAGCAAGAATAACAGGGGATACACCGGGGAGCTGTTTTTT.